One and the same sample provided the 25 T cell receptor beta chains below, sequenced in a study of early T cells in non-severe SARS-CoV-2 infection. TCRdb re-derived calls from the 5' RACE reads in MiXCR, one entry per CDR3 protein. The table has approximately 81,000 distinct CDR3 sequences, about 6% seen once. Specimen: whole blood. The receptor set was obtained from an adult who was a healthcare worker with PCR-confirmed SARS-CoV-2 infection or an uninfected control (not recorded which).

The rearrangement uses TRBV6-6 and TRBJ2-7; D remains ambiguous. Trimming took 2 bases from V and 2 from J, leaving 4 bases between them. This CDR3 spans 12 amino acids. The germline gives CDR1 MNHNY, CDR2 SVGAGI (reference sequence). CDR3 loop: CASSYAAYEQYF. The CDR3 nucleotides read TGTGCCAGCAGTTACGCCGCCTACGAGCAGTACTTC.

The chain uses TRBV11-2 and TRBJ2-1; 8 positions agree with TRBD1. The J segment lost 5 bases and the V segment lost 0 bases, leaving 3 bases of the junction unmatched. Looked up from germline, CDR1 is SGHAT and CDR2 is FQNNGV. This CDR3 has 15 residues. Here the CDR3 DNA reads TGTGCCAGCAGCTTAGAGGGACAGGACCACAATGAGCAGTTCTTC. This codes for CASSLEGQDHNEQFF.

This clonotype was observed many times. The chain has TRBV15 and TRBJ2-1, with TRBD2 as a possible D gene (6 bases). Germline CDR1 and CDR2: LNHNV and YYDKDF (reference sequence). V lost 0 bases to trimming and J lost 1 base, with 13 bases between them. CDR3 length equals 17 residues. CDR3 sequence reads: CATSRESAGKSYNEQFF. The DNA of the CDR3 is TGTGCCACCAGCAGAGAGTCGGCGGGAAAATCCTACAATGAGCAGTTCTTC.

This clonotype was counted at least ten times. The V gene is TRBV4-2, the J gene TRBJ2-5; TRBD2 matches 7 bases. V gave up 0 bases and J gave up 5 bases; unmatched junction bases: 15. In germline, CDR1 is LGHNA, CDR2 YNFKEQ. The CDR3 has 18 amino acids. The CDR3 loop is CASSQETGGRAVGETQYF. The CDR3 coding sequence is TGTGCCAGCAGCCAAGAAACAGGTGGGAGGGCCGTCGGGGAGACCCAGTACTTC.

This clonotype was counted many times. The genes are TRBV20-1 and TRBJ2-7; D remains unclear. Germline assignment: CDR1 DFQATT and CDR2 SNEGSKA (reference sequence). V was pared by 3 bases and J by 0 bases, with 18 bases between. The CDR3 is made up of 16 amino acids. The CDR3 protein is CSASRNMYDTSYEQYF. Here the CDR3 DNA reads TGCAGTGCTAGTCGAAATATGTACGACACCTCCTACGAGCAGTACTTC.

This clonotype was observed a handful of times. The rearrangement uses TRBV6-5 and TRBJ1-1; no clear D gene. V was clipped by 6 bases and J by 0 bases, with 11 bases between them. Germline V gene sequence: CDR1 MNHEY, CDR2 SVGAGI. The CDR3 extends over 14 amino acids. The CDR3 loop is CASRLQAMNTEAFF. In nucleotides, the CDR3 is TGTGCCAGCAGGCTCCAGGCGATGAACACTGAAGCTTTCTTT.

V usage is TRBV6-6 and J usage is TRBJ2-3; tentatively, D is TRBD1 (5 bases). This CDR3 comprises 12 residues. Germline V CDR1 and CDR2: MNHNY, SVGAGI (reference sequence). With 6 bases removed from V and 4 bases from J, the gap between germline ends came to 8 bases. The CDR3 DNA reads TGTGCCAGCAGCTCAGGGTCAGATACGCAGTATTTT. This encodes CASSSGSDTQYF.

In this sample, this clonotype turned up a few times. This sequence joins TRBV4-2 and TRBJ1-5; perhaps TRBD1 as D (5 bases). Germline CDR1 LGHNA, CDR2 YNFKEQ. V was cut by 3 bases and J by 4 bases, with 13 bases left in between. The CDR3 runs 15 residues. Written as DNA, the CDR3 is TGTGCCAGCAGCCAGTCTGATGCAGGGAATCAGCCCCAGCATTTT. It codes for CASSQSDAGNQPQHF.

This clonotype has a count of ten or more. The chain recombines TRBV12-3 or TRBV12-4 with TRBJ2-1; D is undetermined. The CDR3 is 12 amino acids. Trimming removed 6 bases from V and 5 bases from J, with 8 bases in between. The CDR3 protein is CASSNYDNEQFF. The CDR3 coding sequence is TGTGCCAGCAGCAACTACGACAATGAGCAGTTCTTC.

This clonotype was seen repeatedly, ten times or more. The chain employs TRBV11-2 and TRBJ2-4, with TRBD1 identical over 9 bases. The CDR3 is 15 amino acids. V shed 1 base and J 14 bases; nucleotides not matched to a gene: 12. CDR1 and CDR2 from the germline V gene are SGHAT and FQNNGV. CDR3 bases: TGTGCCAGCAGCTTAGGATCCGGACAGGGGCCGACGGAGTACTTC. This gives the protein CASSLGSGQGPTEYF.

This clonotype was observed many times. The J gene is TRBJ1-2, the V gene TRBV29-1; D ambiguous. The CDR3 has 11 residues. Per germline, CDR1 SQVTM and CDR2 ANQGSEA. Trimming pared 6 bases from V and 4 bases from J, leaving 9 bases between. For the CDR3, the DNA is TGCAGCGTGACGGACGTCTATGGCTACACCTTC. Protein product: CSVTDVYGYTF.

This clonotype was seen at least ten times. In DNA form, the CDR3 reads TGCAGTGCTAGCTTAGCGGGAGACTACAATGAGCAGTTCTTC. Its protein is CSASLAGDYNEQFF. This chain connects TRBV20-1 to TRBJ2-1; TRBD2 aligns across 9 bases. V dropped 3 bases and J dropped 3; count of bases not matched to a gene: 3. This CDR3 has 14 residues. The V gene's germline CDR1 is DFQATT and CDR2 SNEGSKA (reference sequence).

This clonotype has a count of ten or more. In DNA, the CDR3 is TGTGCCAGCAGCTTAGTATGGGCCCCGCCAGATACGCAGTATTTT. This codes for CASSLVWAPPDTQYF. The rearrangement links TRBV7-2 to TRBJ2-3; D ambiguous. V was clipped by 1 base and J by 4 bases, with 12 bases between them. CDR1 and CDR2 from the germline V gene are SGHTA and FQGNSA. The CDR3 spans 15 residues.

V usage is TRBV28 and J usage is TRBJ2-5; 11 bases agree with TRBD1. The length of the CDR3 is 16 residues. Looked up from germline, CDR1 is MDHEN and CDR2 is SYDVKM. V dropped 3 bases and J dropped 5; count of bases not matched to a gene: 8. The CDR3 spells CASSFAGQGAEETQYF. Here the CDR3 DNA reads TGTGCCAGCAGTTTTGCCGGACAGGGGGCAGAGGAGACCCAGTACTTC.

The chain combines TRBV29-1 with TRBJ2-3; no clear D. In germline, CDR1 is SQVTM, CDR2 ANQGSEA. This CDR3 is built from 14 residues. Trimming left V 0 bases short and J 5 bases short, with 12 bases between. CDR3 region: CSVEDPSTRDTQYF. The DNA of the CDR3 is TGCAGCGTTGAAGATCCTAGTACGAGAGATACGCAGTATTTT.

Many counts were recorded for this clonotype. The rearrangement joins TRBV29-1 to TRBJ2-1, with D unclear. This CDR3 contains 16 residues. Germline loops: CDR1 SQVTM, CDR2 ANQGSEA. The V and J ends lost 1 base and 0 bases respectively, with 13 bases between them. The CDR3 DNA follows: TGCAGCGTTGAAGGGACGGACGGAAGCTCCTACAATGAGCAGTTCTTC. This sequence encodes CSVEGTDGSSYNEQFF.

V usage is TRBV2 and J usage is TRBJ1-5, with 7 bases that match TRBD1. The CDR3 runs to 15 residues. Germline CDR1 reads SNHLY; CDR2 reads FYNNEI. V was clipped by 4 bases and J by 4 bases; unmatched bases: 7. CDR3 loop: CASSVDAGGNQPQHF. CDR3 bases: TGTGCCAGCAGTGTTGACGCAGGGGGAAATCAGCCCCAGCATTTT. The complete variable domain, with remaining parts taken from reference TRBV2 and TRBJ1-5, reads EPEVTQTPSHQVTQMGQEVILRCVPISNHLYFYWYRQILGQKVEFLVSFYNNEISEKSEIFDDQFSVERPDGSNFTLKIRSTKLEDSAMYFCASSVDAGGNQPQHFGDGTRLSIL.

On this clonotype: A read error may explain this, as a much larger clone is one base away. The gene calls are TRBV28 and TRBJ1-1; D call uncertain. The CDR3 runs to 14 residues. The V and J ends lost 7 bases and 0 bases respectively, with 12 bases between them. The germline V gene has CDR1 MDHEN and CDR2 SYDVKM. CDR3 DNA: TGTGCCAGCAATTCCGGAGGGATGAACACTGAAGCTTTCTTT. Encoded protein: CASNSGGMNTEAFF.

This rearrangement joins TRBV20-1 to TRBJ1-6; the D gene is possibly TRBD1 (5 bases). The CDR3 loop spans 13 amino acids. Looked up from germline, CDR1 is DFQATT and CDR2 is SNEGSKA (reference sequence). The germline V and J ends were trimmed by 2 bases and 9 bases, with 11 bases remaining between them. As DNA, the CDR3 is TGCAGTGCTAGAAGGACATGGAGTTCACCCCTCCACTTT. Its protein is CSARRTWSSPLHF.

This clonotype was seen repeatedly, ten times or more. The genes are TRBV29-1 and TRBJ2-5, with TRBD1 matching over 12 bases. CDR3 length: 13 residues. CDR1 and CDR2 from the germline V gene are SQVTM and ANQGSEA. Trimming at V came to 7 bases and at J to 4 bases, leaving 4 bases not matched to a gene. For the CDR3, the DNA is TGCAGCGGCGGGACAGGGGGCGGAGAGACCCAGTACTTC. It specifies CSGGTGGGETQYF.

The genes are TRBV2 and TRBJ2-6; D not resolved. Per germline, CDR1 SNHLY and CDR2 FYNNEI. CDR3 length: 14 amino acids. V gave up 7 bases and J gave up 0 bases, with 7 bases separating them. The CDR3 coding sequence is TGTGCCAGCATAGGCAGCTCTGGGGCCAACGTCCTGACTTTC. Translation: CASIGSSGANVLTF.

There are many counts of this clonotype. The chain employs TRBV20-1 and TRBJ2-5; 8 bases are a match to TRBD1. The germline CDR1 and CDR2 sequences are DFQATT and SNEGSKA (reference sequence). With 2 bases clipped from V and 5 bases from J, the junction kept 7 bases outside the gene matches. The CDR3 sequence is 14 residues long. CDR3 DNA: TGCAGTGCTAGACGACAGGGGTCGTTTGAGACCCAGTACTTC. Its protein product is CSARRQGSFETQYF.

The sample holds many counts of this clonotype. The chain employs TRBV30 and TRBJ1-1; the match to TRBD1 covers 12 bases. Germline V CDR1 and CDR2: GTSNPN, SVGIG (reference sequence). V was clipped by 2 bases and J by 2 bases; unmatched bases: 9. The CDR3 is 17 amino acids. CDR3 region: CAWSSTGTGGVNTEAFF. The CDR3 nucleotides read TGTGCCTGGAGTTCGACCGGGACAGGGGGCGTAAACACTGAAGCTTTCTTT.

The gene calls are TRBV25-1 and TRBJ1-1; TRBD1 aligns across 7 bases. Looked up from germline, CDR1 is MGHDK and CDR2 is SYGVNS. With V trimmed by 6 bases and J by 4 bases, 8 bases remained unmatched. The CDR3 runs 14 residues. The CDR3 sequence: CASRTQGRATEAFF. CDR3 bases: TGTGCCAGCAGAACACAGGGGAGGGCCACTGAAGCTTTCTTT.

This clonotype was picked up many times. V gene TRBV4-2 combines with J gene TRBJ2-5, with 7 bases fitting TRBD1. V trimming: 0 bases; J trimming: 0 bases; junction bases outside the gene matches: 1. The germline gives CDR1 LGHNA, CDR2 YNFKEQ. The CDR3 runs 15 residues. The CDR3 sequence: CASSQEGTDQETQYF. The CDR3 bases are TGTGCCAGCAGCCAAGAAGGGACAGACCAAGAGACCCAGTACTTC.